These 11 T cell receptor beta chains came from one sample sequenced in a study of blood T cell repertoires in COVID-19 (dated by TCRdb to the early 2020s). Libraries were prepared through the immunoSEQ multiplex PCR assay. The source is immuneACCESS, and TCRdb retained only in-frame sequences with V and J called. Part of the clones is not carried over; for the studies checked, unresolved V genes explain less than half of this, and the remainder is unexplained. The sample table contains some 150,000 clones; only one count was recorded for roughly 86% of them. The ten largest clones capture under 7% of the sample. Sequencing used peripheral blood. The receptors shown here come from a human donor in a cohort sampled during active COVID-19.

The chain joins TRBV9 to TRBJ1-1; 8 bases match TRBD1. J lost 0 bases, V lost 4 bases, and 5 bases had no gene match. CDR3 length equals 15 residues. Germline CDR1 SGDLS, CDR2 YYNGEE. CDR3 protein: CASSLAGGVNTEAFF. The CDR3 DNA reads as TGTGCCAGCAGCCTCGCAGGGGGCGTGAACACTGAAGCTTTCTTT.

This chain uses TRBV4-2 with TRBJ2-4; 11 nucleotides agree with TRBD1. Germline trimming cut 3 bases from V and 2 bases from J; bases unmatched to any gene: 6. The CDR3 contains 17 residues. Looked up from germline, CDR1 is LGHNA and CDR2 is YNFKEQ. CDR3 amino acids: CASSHLGQGATKNIQYF. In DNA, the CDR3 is TGTGCCAGCAGCCATCTTGGACAGGGGGCAACCAAAAACATTCAGTACTTC.

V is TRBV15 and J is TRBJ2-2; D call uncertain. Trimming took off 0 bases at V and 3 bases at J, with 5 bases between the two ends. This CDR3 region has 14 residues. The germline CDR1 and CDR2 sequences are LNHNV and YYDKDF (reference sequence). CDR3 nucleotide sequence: TGTGCCACCAGCAGAGAGACTTACACCGGGGAGCTGTTTTTT. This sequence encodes CATSRETYTGELFF.

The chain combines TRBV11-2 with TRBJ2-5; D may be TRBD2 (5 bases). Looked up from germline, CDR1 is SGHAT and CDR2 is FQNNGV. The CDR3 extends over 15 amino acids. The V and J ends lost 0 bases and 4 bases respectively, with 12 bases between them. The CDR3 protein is CASSLDHGEGETQYF. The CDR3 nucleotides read TGTGCCAGCAGCTTAGATCATGGAGAGGGAGAGACCCAGTACTTC.

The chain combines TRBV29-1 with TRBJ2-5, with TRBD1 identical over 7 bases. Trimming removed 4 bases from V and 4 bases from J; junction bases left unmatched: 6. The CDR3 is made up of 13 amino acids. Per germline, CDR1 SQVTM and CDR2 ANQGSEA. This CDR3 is CSVAKGAGETQYF. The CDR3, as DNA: TGCAGCGTTGCGAAGGGGGCGGGAGAGACCCAGTACTTC.

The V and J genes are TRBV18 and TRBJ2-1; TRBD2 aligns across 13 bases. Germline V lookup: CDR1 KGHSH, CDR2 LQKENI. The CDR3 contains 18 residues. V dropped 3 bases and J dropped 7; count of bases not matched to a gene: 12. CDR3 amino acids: CASSPTSGGGWFGNEQFF. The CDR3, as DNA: TGTGCCAGCTCACCCACTAGCGGGGGGGGCTGGTTTGGTAATGAGCAGTTCTTC.

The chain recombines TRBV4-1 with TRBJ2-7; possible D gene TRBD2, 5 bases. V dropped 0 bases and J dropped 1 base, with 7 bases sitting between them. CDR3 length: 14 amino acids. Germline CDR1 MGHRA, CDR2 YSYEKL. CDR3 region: CASSQERASYEQYF. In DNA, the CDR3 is TGCGCCAGCAGCCAAGAGCGGGCGTCCTACGAGCAGTACTTC.

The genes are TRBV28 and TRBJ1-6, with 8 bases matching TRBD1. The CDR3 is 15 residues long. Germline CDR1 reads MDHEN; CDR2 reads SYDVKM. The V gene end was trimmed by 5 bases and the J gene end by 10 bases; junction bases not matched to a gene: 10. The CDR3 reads CASSPTQGVWSPLHF. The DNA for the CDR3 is TGTGCCAGCAGTCCGACACAGGGGGTCTGGTCACCCCTCCACTTT.

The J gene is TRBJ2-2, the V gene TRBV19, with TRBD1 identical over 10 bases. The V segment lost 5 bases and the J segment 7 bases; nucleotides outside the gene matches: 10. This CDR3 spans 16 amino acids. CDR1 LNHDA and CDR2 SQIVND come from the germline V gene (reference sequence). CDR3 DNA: TGTGCCAGTAGTTCAGGCAGGGGACAGGGGTACGGGGAGCTGTTTTTT. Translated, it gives CASSSGRGQGYGELFF.

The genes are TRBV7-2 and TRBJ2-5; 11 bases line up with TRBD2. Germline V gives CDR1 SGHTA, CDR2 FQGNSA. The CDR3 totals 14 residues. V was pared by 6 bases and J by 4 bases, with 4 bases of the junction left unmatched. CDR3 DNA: TGTGCCAGCAGTACAGGACTAGCGGGAGAGACCCAGTACTTC. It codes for CASSTGLAGETQYF.

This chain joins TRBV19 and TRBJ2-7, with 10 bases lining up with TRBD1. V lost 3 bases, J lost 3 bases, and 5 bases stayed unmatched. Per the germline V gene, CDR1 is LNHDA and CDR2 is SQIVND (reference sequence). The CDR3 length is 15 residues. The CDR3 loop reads CASSIRTGGNYEQYF. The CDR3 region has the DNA TGTGCCAGTAGTATCCGGACAGGGGGGAACTACGAGCAGTACTTC.